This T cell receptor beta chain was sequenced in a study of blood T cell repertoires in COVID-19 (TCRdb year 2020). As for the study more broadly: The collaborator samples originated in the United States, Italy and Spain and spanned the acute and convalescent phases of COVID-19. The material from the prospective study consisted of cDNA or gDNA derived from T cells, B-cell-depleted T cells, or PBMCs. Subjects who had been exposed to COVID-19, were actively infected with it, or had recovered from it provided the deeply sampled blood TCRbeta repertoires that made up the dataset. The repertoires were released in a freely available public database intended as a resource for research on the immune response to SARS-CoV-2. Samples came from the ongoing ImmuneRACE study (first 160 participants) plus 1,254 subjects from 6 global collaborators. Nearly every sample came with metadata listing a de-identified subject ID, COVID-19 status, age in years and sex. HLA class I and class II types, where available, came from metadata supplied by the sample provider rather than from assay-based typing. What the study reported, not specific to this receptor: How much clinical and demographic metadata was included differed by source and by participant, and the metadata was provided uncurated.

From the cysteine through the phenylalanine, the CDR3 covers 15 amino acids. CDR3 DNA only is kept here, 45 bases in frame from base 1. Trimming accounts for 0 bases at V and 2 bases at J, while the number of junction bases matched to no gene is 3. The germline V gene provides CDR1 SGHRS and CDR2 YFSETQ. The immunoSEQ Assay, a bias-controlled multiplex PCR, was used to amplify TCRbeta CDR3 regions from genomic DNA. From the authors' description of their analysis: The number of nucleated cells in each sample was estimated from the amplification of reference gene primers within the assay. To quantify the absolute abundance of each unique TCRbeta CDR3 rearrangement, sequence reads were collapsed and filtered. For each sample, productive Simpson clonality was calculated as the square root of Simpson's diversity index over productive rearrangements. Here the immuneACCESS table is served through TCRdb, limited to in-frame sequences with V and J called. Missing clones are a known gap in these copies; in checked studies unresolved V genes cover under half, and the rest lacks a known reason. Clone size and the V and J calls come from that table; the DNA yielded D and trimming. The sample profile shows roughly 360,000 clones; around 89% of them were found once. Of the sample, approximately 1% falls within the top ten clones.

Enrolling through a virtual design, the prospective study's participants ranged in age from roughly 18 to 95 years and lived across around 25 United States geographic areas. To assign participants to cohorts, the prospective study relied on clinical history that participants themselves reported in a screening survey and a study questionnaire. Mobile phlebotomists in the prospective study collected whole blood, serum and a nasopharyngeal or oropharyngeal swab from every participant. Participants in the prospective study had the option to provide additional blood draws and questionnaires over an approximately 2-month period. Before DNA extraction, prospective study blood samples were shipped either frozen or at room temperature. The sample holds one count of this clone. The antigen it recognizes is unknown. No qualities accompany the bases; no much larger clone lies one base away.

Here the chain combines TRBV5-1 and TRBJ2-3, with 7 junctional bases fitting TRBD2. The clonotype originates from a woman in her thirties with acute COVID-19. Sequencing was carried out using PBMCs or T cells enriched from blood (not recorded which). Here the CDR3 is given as CASSLASGYTDTQYF. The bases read TGCGCCAGCAGCTTGGCTAGCGGTTACACAGATACGCAGTATTTT.